A single sample gave rise to the 4 T cell receptor beta chains below, sequenced in a study of CD8 T cells in Susac syndrome. It was with random hexamers that roughly 0.5 to 1 ug RNA was reverse transcribed. A single record per CDR3 protein comes from TCRdb applying MiXCR to the immunoSEQ multiplex PCR reads. This table holds some 160,000 distinct CDR3 sequences, approximately 96% found once. Sequencing was carried out using CD8+ T cells from PBMCs. These receptors all stem from a human donor with multiple sclerosis.

The chain couples TRBV2 to TRBJ1-1; 7 nucleotides align to TRBD1. With 0 bases clipped from V and 4 bases from J, the junction kept 2 bases outside the gene matches. CDR3 size: 14 residues. Germline V CDR1 and CDR2: SNHLY, FYNNEI. Written as DNA, the CDR3 is TGTGCCAGCAGTGAAGCGGGGGACAGCACTGAAGCTTTCTTT. Translating gives CASSEAGDSTEAFF.

The chain combines TRBV27 with TRBJ2-1, with 8 bases aligning to TRBD2. Losses at the gene ends were 7 bases for V and 9 bases for J; bases not matched to a gene: 23. Germline-derived CDR1 and CDR2 are MNHEY and SMNVEV (reference sequence). This CDR3 comprises 18 residues. The CDR3 loop is CASTHPSTSGGMGREQFF. In DNA, the CDR3 is TGTGCCAGCACCCACCCCTCAACTAGCGGTGGGATGGGTCGTGAGCAGTTCTTC.

V and J are TRBV29-1 and TRBJ2-3; D tentatively reads TRBD1 or TRBD2 (5 bases each). This CDR3 region has 13 residues. V was cut by 4 bases and J by 4 bases, with 12 bases left in between. Germline loops: CDR1 SQVTM, CDR2 ANQGSEA. The CDR3 here is CSVVGTAADTQYF. CDR3 nucleotide sequence: TGCAGCGTTGTTGGGACGGCTGCAGATACGCAGTATTTT.

The chain links TRBV29-1 to TRBJ2-4, with D possibly TRBD2 on 6 matching bases. Deletions cut 5 bases from V and 2 bases from J, with 16 bases between. This CDR3 region has 15 residues. Per the germline V gene, CDR1 is SQVTM and CDR2 is ANQGSEA. This CDR3 reads CSVLAGPFTKNIQYF. CDR3 coding DNA: TGCAGCGTTCTCGCGGGACCATTTACCAAAAACATTCAGTACTTC.